Here is one T cell receptor beta chain with its context. These data are taken from a study of control samples from healthy donors and cancer patients. The protocol was immunoSEQ multiplex PCR, while the TCRdb copy is restricted to in-frame clones and leaves out a portion. The sample has about 92,000 clones, about four fifths seen once. The receptor was isolated from a woman aged 60-75 years in good health. The sequencing sample was made of blood.

The CDR3 loop is CATTDRVGQPQHF. CDR3 bases: TGTGCCACCACAGACAGGGTTGGTCAGCCCCAGCATTTT. The chain is built from TRBV19 and TRBJ1-5; 7 bases match TRBD1. V lost 10 bases to trimming and J lost 6 bases; unmatched junction nucleotides: 9. The CDR3 is made up of 13 amino acids. Germline CDR1 reads LNHDA; CDR2 reads SQIVND (reference sequence). Full variable domain (rest looked up from reference TRBV19 and TRBJ1-5): DGGITQSPKYLFRKEGQNVTLSCEQNLNHDAMYWYRQDPGQGLRLIYYSQIVNDFQKGDIAEGYSVSREKKESFPLTVTSAQKNPTAFYLCATTDRVGQPQHFGDGTRLSIL.